These 30 T cell receptor beta chains originate from one sample sequenced in a study of neurological immune-mediated disorders. TCRdb passed the 5' RACE reads through MiXCR, listing each CDR3 protein once. The sample comprises fewer than 30,000 distinct CDR3 sequences, roughly an eighth of which are singletons, and around 15% rests with the top ten. Sequenced sample: PBMCs. The receptors originated from a woman between 35 and 50 years old with HTLV-1-associated myelopathy (HAM/TSP).

This rearrangement joins TRBV14 to TRBJ2-5; perhaps TRBD2 as D (5 bases). V gave up 0 bases and J gave up 1 base, with 18 bases separating them. Germline loops: CDR1 SGHDN, CDR2 FVKESK. There are 18 residues in the CDR3. DNA of the CDR3: TGTGCCAGCAGCCAAGAGCGGGTCCAATCGCGCACCCAAGAGACCCAGTACTTC. Amino acids: CASSQERVQSRTQETQYF.

This clonotype was seen many times. The genes are TRBV2 and TRBJ1-1; D not certain. The CDR3 totals 13 residues. V was clipped by 8 bases and J by 1 base, with 11 bases between them. Germline CDR1 reads SNHLY; CDR2 reads FYNNEI. CDR3 sequence: CASQGLTNTEAFF. The CDR3 nucleotides are TGTGCCAGCCAAGGACTTACGAACACTGAAGCTTTCTTT. Complete variable domain (other parts from reference TRBV2 and TRBJ1-1): EPEVTQTPSHQVTQMGQEVILRCVPISNHLYFYWYRQILGQKVEFLVSFYNNEISEKSEIFDDQFSVERPDGSNFTLKIRSTKLEDSAMYFCASQGLTNTEAFFGQGTRLTVV.

This clonotype was picked up many times. The rearrangement links TRBV9 to TRBJ2-1; TRBD1 matches 9 bases. There are 16 residues in the CDR3. Germline V CDR1 and CDR2: SGDLS, YYNGEE. J gave up 9 bases and V 3 bases, and 13 bases lay outside the gene matches. The CDR3 sequence is CASSAQQQGAGSEQFF. The CDR3 nucleotides read TGTGCCAGCAGCGCCCAACAACAGGGGGCAGGGAGTGAGCAGTTCTTC.

This clonotype has at least ten counts. This sequence joins TRBV5-1 and TRBJ1-1; no clear D. CDR1 is SGHRS and CDR2 is YFSETQ in the germline V gene. CDR3 length: 12 amino acids. Trimming shortened V by 0 bases and J by 7 bases, and 7 bases separated the two germline ends. In DNA, the CDR3 is TGCGCCAGCAGCTTGGGGGCAGATGAAGCTTTCTTT. Its translation: CASSLGADEAFF.

In its sample, this clonotype was seen a few times. The rearrangement uses TRBV4-3 and TRBJ2-2, with 7 bases identical to TRBD1. The CDR3 is made up of 16 amino acids. Trimming removed 5 bases from V and 5 bases from J; junction bases left unmatched: 11. Germline-derived CDR1 and CDR2 are LGHNA and YSLEER. In DNA, the CDR3 is TGCGCCAGCAGCAAGGATCTACAGGGGTTGACCGGGGAGCTGTTTTTT. Its protein is CASSKDLQGLTGELFF.

Ten or more counts support this clonotype. J is TRBJ2-5 and V is TRBV15; 10 nucleotides align to TRBD1. V was pared by 5 bases and J by 4 bases, with 4 bases of the junction left unmatched. CDR3 length: 14 amino acids. The germline V gene has CDR1 LNHNV and CDR2 YYDKDF (reference sequence). CDR3 loop: CATSWGQGTETQYF. Written as DNA, the CDR3 is TGTGCCACCAGCTGGGGACAGGGGACAGAGACCCAGTACTTC.

Turning to this clonotype: This may stem from a read error, because a much larger clone lies one nucleotide away. The chain couples TRBV5-1 to TRBJ2-7; possible D gene TRBD1, 6 bases. With 1 base removed from V and 0 bases from J, the gap between germline ends came to 29 bases. This CDR3 is built from 21 residues. Germline V lookup: CDR1 SGHRS, CDR2 YFSETQ. The DNA for the CDR3 is TGCGCCAGCAGCTTGATCTCGCCCCGAGTGGCAGGGGAAGAAAGCTCCTACGAGCAGTACGTC. Translated: CASSLISPRVAGEESSYEQYV.

This clonotype has at least ten counts. This sequence joins TRBV12-3 or TRBV12-4 and TRBJ1-2; D perhaps matches TRBD1 (6 bases). The CDR3 contains 15 residues. Trimming cost V 0 bases and J 3 bases, with 11 bases left between them. The DNA for the CDR3 is TGTGCCAGCAGTTTAGCGGGCAGGGGCTACTATGGCTACACCTTC. This codes for CASSLAGRGYYGYTF.

This clonotype showed up many times. The rearrangement links TRBV5-6 to TRBJ2-6, with D unclear. Germline V CDR1 and CDR2: SGHDT, YYEEEE. CDR3 length equals 15 residues. V lost 0 bases and J 0 bases, leaving 4 bases between the germline ends. Written as DNA, the CDR3 is TGTGCCAGCAGCTTGGTTGGCTCTGGGGCCAACGTCCTGACTTTC. Protein product: CASSLVGSGANVLTF.

This clonotype was picked up many times. The gene calls are TRBV7-2 and TRBJ2-1, with D unclear. V lost 1 base to trimming and J lost 6 bases, with 10 bases between them. The CDR3 has 14 residues. CDR1 is SGHTA and CDR2 is FQGNSA in the germline V gene. CDR3 protein: CASSLVGPSNEQFF. CDR3 coding DNA: TGTGCCAGCAGCTTAGTAGGTCCAAGCAATGAGCAGTTCTTC.

This clonotype has a count of ten or more. The rearrangement links TRBV7-2 to TRBJ1-6; the D gene is possibly TRBD1 (6 bases). The ends were cut back, 7 bases at V and 0 bases at J, with 19 bases in the middle. This CDR3 region has 18 residues. In germline, CDR1 is SGHTA, CDR2 FQGNSA. The CDR3 region is CASILGRGPSSYNSPLHF. CDR3 nucleotide sequence: TGTGCCAGCATCCTGGGCAGGGGCCCTTCCTCCTATAATTCACCCCTCCACTTT.

This clonotype came up many times. The chain carries TRBV5-4 and TRBJ1-4; a possible D gene is TRBD1 (5 bases). The CDR3 totals 14 residues. Between the trimmed V and J ends, which lost 2 bases and 8 bases, there was a span of 13 bases. Germline CDR1 reads SGHNT; CDR2 reads YYREEE (reference sequence). CDR3 sequence: CASSFSGGDEKLFF. CDR3 coding DNA: TGTGCCAGCAGCTTTTCCGGGGGGGACGAAAAACTGTTTTTT.

This clonotype was detected many times. The chain has TRBV20-1 and TRBJ1-1; D is ambiguous. Trimming removed 0 bases from V and 1 base from J, with 6 bases in between. The CDR3 totals 13 residues. In germline, CDR1 is DFQATT, CDR2 SNEGSKA (reference sequence). CDR3 nucleotides: TGCAGTGCTAGAGATCAGACGAACACTGAAGCTTTCTTT. This codes for CSARDQTNTEAFF.

This clonotype was seen at least ten times. V and J are TRBV28 and TRBJ2-7; possible D gene TRBD1, 5 bases. Germline V gene data show CDR1 as MDHEN and CDR2 as SYDVKM. CDR3 length: 12 residues. The V end was cut by 6 bases, the J end by 5 bases, with 11 bases between. The CDR3 loop reads CASSSGLHEQYF. Written as DNA, the CDR3 is TGTGCCAGCAGCTCAGGGCTACACGAGCAGTACTTC.

This sequence joins TRBV19 and TRBJ2-2, with D uncertain. This CDR3 comprises 14 residues. Germline V gene lookup returns CDR1 LNHDA and CDR2 SQIVND (reference sequence). Trimming left V 0 bases short and J 2 bases short, with 4 bases between. CDR3 protein: CASSIEHNTGELFF. The CDR3 nucleotides are TGTGCCAGTAGTATAGAACACAACACCGGGGAGCTGTTTTTT.

This clonotype was counted many times. Here the CDR3 DNA reads TGTGCCAGCAGTTCCGGGACAGGGGTGCGGTCTGGAAACACCATATATTTT. Its protein is CASSSGTGVRSGNTIYF. The chain has TRBV12-3 or TRBV12-4 and TRBJ1-3; 10 bases map to TRBD1. The CDR3 is 17 residues long. After removal of 4 bases from V and 1 base from J, the junction contained 7 bases not matched to a gene.

This clonotype was seen at least ten times. The chain joins TRBV5-1 to TRBJ2-3; TRBD1 aligns across 9 bases. CDR1 is SGHRS and CDR2 is YFSETQ in the germline V gene. The ends lost 7 bases at V and 6 bases at J; junction bases unmatched: 3. CDR3 size: 12 residues. Here the CDR3 DNA reads TGCGCCAGCGGACAGGGGACGGATACGCAGTATTTT. This codes for CASGQGTDTQYF.

For this clonotype: One end of the junction does not line up with germline, which may come from a read error. The chain carries TRBV7-8 and TRBJ2-3; 10 bases map to TRBD1. CDR3 length: 16 amino acids. Germline V gene sequence: CDR1 SGHVS, CDR2 FQNEAQ. The CDR3 DNA follows: TGTGCAAGCAGCTCGAGGGACAGGGGAGGCACAAATACGCAGTATTTT. The encoded protein is CASSSRDRGGTNTQYF.

This clonotype has a count of ten or more. The J gene is TRBJ2-2, the V gene TRBV7-9; D is unresolved. Germline CDR1 reads SEHNR; CDR2 reads FQNEAQ (reference sequence). The CDR3 covers 11 residues. Trimming took 7 bases from V and 6 from J, leaving 6 bases between them. Written as DNA, the CDR3 is TGTGCCAGCAAGGAGTCCGGGGAGCTGTTTTTT. Its translation: CASKESGELFF.

In this sample, this clonotype turned up many times. The chain employs TRBV20-1 and TRBJ2-2; TRBD2 is a possible D gene (6 bases). The germline V and J ends were trimmed by 5 bases and 4 bases, with 17 bases remaining between them. Germline V gene lookup returns CDR1 DFQATT and CDR2 SNEGSKA (reference sequence). The CDR3 totals 15 residues. The CDR3 coding sequence is TGCAGTGCTCCTTCGACTAGTCGAGGCACCGGGGAGCTGTTTTTT. It specifies CSAPSTSRGTGELFF.

This clonotype has at least ten counts. The J gene is TRBJ1-5, the V gene TRBV5-1; D gene ambiguous. Germline-derived CDR1 and CDR2 are SGHRS and YFSETQ. The CDR3 runs to 13 residues. The V end lost 1 base, the J end lost 6 bases, and 8 bases lay between the germline ends. The chain's CDR3 is CASSLSKGQPQHF. CDR3 DNA sequence: TGCGCCAGCAGCTTGTCGAAAGGTCAGCCCCAGCATTTT.

The table lists this clonotype with many counts. This chain links TRBV18 with TRBJ2-3, with no clear D. This CDR3 has 14 amino acids. V lost 2 bases, J lost 0 bases, and 6 bases lay in between. The germline V gene encodes CDR1 KGHSH and CDR2 LQKENI. The CDR3 loop is CASSPGDSTDTQYF. CDR3 bases: TGTGCCAGCTCACCAGGCGACAGCACAGATACGCAGTATTTT.

This clonotype was counted at least ten times. The chain couples TRBV18 to TRBJ2-3, with 7 bases lining up with TRBD1. The trim removed 3 bases at V and 1 base at J, leaving 4 bases unmatched. The CDR3 contains 15 residues. From germline, CDR1 is KGHSH and CDR2 LQKENI. CDR3 sequence reads: CASSPQTGRTDTQYF. CDR3 DNA sequence: TGTGCCAGCTCACCTCAGACAGGGCGCACAGATACGCAGTATTTT.

This clonotype was seen ten or more times. This chain uses TRBV5-1 with TRBJ1-2, with no clear D. The V end lost 2 bases, the J end lost 2 bases, and 7 bases lay between the germline ends. Germline V lookup: CDR1 SGHRS, CDR2 YFSETQ. The CDR3 runs 13 residues. DNA for the CDR3: TGCGCCAGCAGCTTCGTCACCAACTATGGCTACACCTTC. Its translation: CASSFVTNYGYTF.

This clonotype was seen repeatedly, ten times or more. The rearrangement uses TRBV20-1 and TRBJ1-5, with D perhaps TRBD1 (5 bases). V was cut by 3 bases and J by 9 bases, with 18 bases left in between. Germline CDR1 reads DFQATT; CDR2 reads SNEGSKA (reference sequence). This CDR3 is built from 14 residues. The CDR3: CSARGDQGITPQHF. The CDR3 nucleotides are TGCAGTGCTAGGGGGGATCAGGGTATTACGCCCCAGCATTTT.

This clonotype was seen repeatedly, ten times or more. The chain combines TRBV2 with TRBJ2-4; tentatively, D is TRBD2 (5 bases). Trimming removed 4 bases at V and 3 bases at J, with 7 bases between. Germline V lookup: CDR1 SNHLY, CDR2 FYNNEI. The CDR3 runs 13 residues. CDR3 in DNA: TGTGCCAGCAGTGCGGGGTACAAAAACATTCAGTACTTC. This translates into CASSAGYKNIQYF.

This clonotype occurred many times. The genes are TRBV10-3 and TRBJ2-3; possible D gene TRBD2, 6 bases. Germline V gene lookup returns CDR1 ENHRY and CDR2 SYGVKD. The CDR3 is 13 residues long. V lost 6 bases, J lost 7 bases, and 14 bases lay in between. This CDR3 is CAIRAGRANTQYF. In DNA form, the CDR3 reads TGTGCCATCAGGGCGGGACGGGCAAATACGCAGTATTTT.

This clonotype was counted many times. The gene calls are TRBV12-3 or TRBV12-4 and TRBJ1-2, with 7 bases identical to TRBD1. V lost 6 bases to trimming and J lost 2 bases; unmatched junction nucleotides: 15. This CDR3 contains 17 residues. The chain's CDR3 is CASRMTKGQAGNYGYTF. The CDR3 nucleotides are TGTGCCAGCAGAATGACGAAAGGACAGGCGGGGAACTATGGCTACACCTTC.

Regarding this clonotype: Here the CDR3 omits its conserved ending phenylalanine or tryptophan, so a read error is the likely source. The chain employs TRBV6-5 and TRBJ2-1; a possible D gene is TRBD1 (6 bases). Germline CDR1 and CDR2: MNHEY and SVGAGI. V gave up 9 bases and J gave up 0 bases, with 15 bases separating them. The CDR3 consists of 15 residues. The CDR3 sequence: CASRPTGNSYNEQFL. The CDR3 DNA follows: TGTGCCAGTAGGCCAACAGGGAACTCCTACAATGAGCAGTTCCTC.

In regard to this clonotype: This clone may be a read error of a much larger clone one base away. This chain links TRBV20-1 with TRBJ1-5; 9 nucleotides align to TRBD1. The CDR3 loop spans 14 amino acids. CDR1 is DFQATT, CDR2 SNEGSKA, per germline (reference sequence). The CDR3 here is CSARTGTGNQPQDF. As DNA, the CDR3 is TGCAGTGCCCGGACTGGGACAGGGAATCAGCCCCAGGATTTT.